The 26 T cell receptor beta chains listed next were all sequenced from one sample in a study of blood T cell repertoires in COVID-19. The repertoire was sequenced with immunoSEQ multiplex PCR; TCRdb's copy has only in-frame clones and lacks some. The sample includes fewer than 350,000 clones, about 93% of them seen just once. Sequencing was done on a sample of peripheral blood. The receptors here all came from a woman aged 30 to 39 with COVID-19, enrolled during active disease.

The chain carries TRBV30 and TRBJ2-5, with D possibly matching TRBD1 (5 bases). The CDR3 runs to 14 residues. Germline V gives CDR1 GTSNPN, CDR2 SVGIG (reference sequence). Trimming pared 0 bases from V and 2 bases from J, leaving 10 bases between. CDR3 protein: CAWSVKQVQETQYF. The CDR3 nucleotides are TGTGCCTGGAGTGTAAAACAGGTACAAGAGACCCAGTACTTC.

The chain recombines TRBV2 with TRBJ2-3; 8 nucleotides line up with TRBD2. J gave up 2 bases and V 8 bases, and 9 bases lay outside the gene matches. The CDR3 spans 15 residues. Germline V gives CDR1 SNHLY, CDR2 FYNNEI. The CDR3 DNA follows: TGTGCCAGCGGGGGGGTAGCGGGGCCCACAGATACGCAGTATTTT. Its protein is CASGGVAGPTDTQYF.

This clone appeared a single time. Within the sample, other DNA sequences also encode this same CDR3. The DNA for the CDR3 is TGCGCCAGCAGCTTGGGAACAGGCTCTGGAAACACCATATATTTT. Residues: CASSLGTGSGNTIYF. The chain carries TRBV5-1 and TRBJ1-3, with D possibly matching TRBD1 (5 bases). V dropped 0 bases and J dropped 0 bases, with 7 bases sitting between them. Per the germline V gene, CDR1 is SGHRS and CDR2 is YFSETQ. This CDR3 is built from 15 residues.

The chain joins TRBV2 to TRBJ2-3; D is perhaps TRBD2 (6 bases). Between the trimmed V and J ends, which lost 2 bases and 5 bases, there was a span of 8 bases. The CDR3 spans 13 residues. Germline V gene sequence: CDR1 SNHLY, CDR2 FYNNEI. The CDR3 is CASSENGGDTQYF. CDR3 sequence (DNA): TGTGCCAGCAGTGAAAACGGGGGAGATACGCAGTATTTT.

This rearrangement joins TRBV19 to TRBJ1-3, with a tentative D call TRBD1 (5 bases). V gave up 5 bases and J gave up 0 bases, with 11 bases separating them. Germline V lookup: CDR1 LNHDA, CDR2 SQIVND (reference sequence). The CDR3 sequence is 15 residues long. This CDR3 reads CASSWTSNSGNTIYF. In nucleotides, the CDR3 is TGTGCCAGTAGTTGGACAAGCAACTCTGGAAACACCATATATTTT. The variable domain in full, with the rest retrieved from reference TRBV19 and TRBJ1-3, is DGGITQSPKYLFRKEGQNVTLSCEQNLNHDAMYWYRQDPGQGLRLIYYSQIVNDFQKGDIAEGYSVSREKKESFPLTVTSAQKNPTAFYLCASSWTSNSGNTIYFGEGSWLTVV.

The chain carries TRBV4-2 and TRBJ2-7; tentative D call: TRBD1 (6 bases). V lost 3 bases and J lost 3, with 9 bases in between. Germline lookup yields CDR1 LGHNA and CDR2 YNFKEQ. The CDR3 spans 13 residues. The CDR3 reads CASSQGQIYEQYF. The CDR3 bases are TGTGCCAGCAGCCAGGGACAAATCTACGAGCAGTACTTC.

The genes are TRBV6-6 and TRBJ2-5; 9 nucleotides line up with TRBD2. Germline values: CDR1 MNHNY, CDR2 SVGAGI (reference sequence). Trimming at V came to 6 bases and at J to 4 bases, leaving 9 bases not matched to a gene. The CDR3 consists of 15 residues. The CDR3 region has the DNA TGTGCCAGCAGCCGAGAAGCGGGAGGAGGAGAGACCCAGTACTTC. Protein: CASSREAGGGETQYF.

V is TRBV6-5 and J is TRBJ1-2, with 8 bases matching TRBD1. V gave up 6 bases and J gave up 7 bases; unmatched junction bases: 1. The germline CDR1 and CDR2 sequences are MNHEY and SVGAGI. The CDR3 loop spans 11 amino acids. The CDR3 sequence: CASRTGVGYTF. CDR3 DNA sequence: TGTGCCAGCAGGACAGGGGTTGGCTACACCTTC.

The CDR3 DNA follows: TGTGCCATTAGGACTGCAACTAATGAAAAACTGTTTTTT. It is translated as CAIRTATNEKLFF. This chain joins TRBV10-3 and TRBJ1-4, with D unresolved. The CDR3 sequence is 13 residues long. Trimming took off 9 bases at V and 0 bases at J, with 8 bases between the two ends. The germline V gene encodes CDR1 ENHRY and CDR2 SYGVKD.

V is TRBV5-1 and J is TRBJ2-3; D may be TRBD2 (6 bases). Germline V gene lookup returns CDR1 SGHRS and CDR2 YFSETQ. This CDR3 contains 15 residues. Trimming took off 2 bases at V and 2 bases at J, with 12 bases between the two ends. CDR3 region: CASSFPSDYTDTQYF. The CDR3 nucleotides read TGCGCCAGCAGCTTTCCTAGCGACTACACAGATACGCAGTATTTT.

The rearrangement joins TRBV19 to TRBJ2-1; no reliable D call. This CDR3 spans 14 amino acids. The V end lost 4 bases, the J end lost 0 bases, and 7 bases lay between the germline ends. In germline, CDR1 is LNHDA, CDR2 SQIVND (reference sequence). CDR3 in DNA: TGTGCCAGTAGTAGAGAGAGCTCCTACAATGAGCAGTTCTTC. The encoded protein is CASSRESSYNEQFF.

This clone was seen a single time. The chain couples TRBV15 to TRBJ2-1, with TRBD2 matching 12 bases. J was trimmed by 3 bases and V by 5 bases; bases with no gene match: 8. This CDR3 is 17 amino acids long. Germline CDR1 and CDR2: LNHNV and YYDKDF (reference sequence). The CDR3 region has the DNA TGTGCCACCAGCCCCGACCCACTAGCGGGAGGCTACAATGAGCAGTTCTTC. Translated, it gives CATSPDPLAGGYNEQFF.

This clone has only one observation. The chain employs TRBV21-1 and TRBJ1-1; the table's D gene call, TRBD1, was not cross checked with the DNA. TRBV21-1 is reported as a pseudogene. CDR3 size: 16 residues. As DNA, the CDR3 is TGTGCCAGCAGCCCTCTAATACTACCAGGGGACACTGAAGCTTTCTTT. As protein: CASSPLILPGDTEAFF.

The chain uses TRBV9 and TRBJ1-5; a possible D gene is TRBD1 (5 bases). Trimming removed 7 bases at V and 3 bases at J, with 11 bases between. The CDR3 runs 13 residues. Germline V gene lookup returns CDR1 SGDLS and CDR2 YYNGEE. The CDR3 reads CASGDGANQPQHF. CDR3 DNA sequence: TGTGCCAGCGGGGATGGGGCCAATCAGCCCCAGCATTTT.

The V gene is TRBV2, the J gene TRBJ2-7; TRBD1 agrees at 10 bases. The CDR3 has 17 amino acids. Germline values: CDR1 SNHLY, CDR2 FYNNEI. The V segment lost 5 bases and the J segment 1 base; nucleotides outside the gene matches: 11. The DNA of the CDR3 is TGTGCCAGCAGTCAGTGGATCGGGACAGGGGCTTCCTACGAGCAGTACTTC. Its protein is CASSQWIGTGASYEQYF.

The chain is built from TRBV28 and TRBJ1-2; 8 nucleotides align to TRBD1. The V gene's germline CDR1 is MDHEN and CDR2 SYDVKM. V was clipped by 1 base and J by 5 bases; unmatched bases: 3. The CDR3 loop spans 14 amino acids. The CDR3 loop is CASSLYRGEYGYTF. CDR3 sequence (DNA): TGTGCCAGCAGTTTATACAGGGGGGAATATGGCTACACCTTC.

This chain joins TRBV7-9 and TRBJ2-5; D unclear. Per the germline V gene, CDR1 is SEHNR and CDR2 is FQNEAQ (reference sequence). The CDR3 contains 15 residues. The V gene lost 6 bases and the J gene lost 5 bases, with 19 bases spanning the gap. CDR3 loop: CASRPRGWSDETQYF. The CDR3 region has the DNA TGTGCCAGCAGGCCGCGAGGATGGAGTGACGAGACCCAGTACTTC.

The chain couples TRBV2 to TRBJ2-1, with 8 bases matching TRBD2. Germline-derived CDR1 and CDR2 are SNHLY and FYNNEI. The CDR3 sequence is 15 residues long. Trimming at V came to 6 bases and at J to 6 bases, leaving 10 bases not matched to a gene. This chain's CDR3 is CASRGAGLVFNEQFF. The CDR3 DNA reads as TGTGCCAGCAGGGGGGCGGGACTAGTCTTCAATGAGCAGTTCTTC.

The rearrangement links TRBV5-1 to TRBJ2-2; 8 bases agree with TRBD2. The CDR3 contains 15 residues. Germline loops: CDR1 SGHRS, CDR2 YFSETQ. V shed 3 bases, J shed 6 bases, and the junction held 7 bases outside the gene matches. Here the CDR3 DNA reads TGCGCCAGCAGCTCCCGAGCGGGAGAGTCCGGGGAGCTGTTTTTT. Its translation is CASSSRAGESGELFF.

The genes are TRBV19 and TRBJ1-5; D possibly corresponds to TRBD1 (5 bases). The germline V gene has CDR1 LNHDA and CDR2 SQIVND (reference sequence). CDR3 size: 14 residues. V was clipped by 6 bases and J by 0 bases, with 9 bases between them. Here the CDR3 DNA reads TGTGCCAGTAGGAAGGGGAATAGCAATCAGCCCCAGCATTTT. Translation gives CASRKGNSNQPQHF.

This clone has a single count. The chain has TRBV28 and TRBJ1-1; tentatively, D is TRBD1 (5 bases). CDR1 MDHEN and CDR2 SYDVKM come from the germline V gene. The V end lost 7 bases, the J end lost 11 bases, and 20 bases lay between the germline ends. The CDR3 loop spans 13 amino acids. The CDR3 loop reads CASNLGPMTEAFF. CDR3 DNA sequence: TGTGCCAGCAACCTGGGGCCCATGACAGAGGCTTTCTTT.

J is TRBJ2-2 and V is TRBV2; TRBD2 matches 10 bases. V lost 2 bases, J lost 8 bases, and 5 bases stayed unmatched. Germline CDR1 reads SNHLY; CDR2 reads FYNNEI. The CDR3 has 15 residues. CDR3 DNA sequence: TGTGCCAGCAGTGAAAGTACTAGCGGGACGGGGGAGCTGTTTTTT. Its protein product is CASSESTSGTGELFF.

The chain combines TRBV5-1 with TRBJ1-3, with TRBD1 matching 8 bases. Germline V CDR1 and CDR2: SGHRS, YFSETQ. The CDR3 contains 17 residues. With 0 bases clipped from V and 0 bases from J, the junction kept 5 bases outside the gene matches. CDR3 DNA: TGCGCCAGCAGCTTGGATACAGGGGGAAGCTCTGGAAACACCATATATTTT. Its protein is CASSLDTGGSSGNTIYF.

The chain joins TRBV11-3 to TRBJ2-5; D remains ambiguous. Deletions cut 5 bases from V and 5 bases from J, with 15 bases between. The CDR3 consists of 14 residues. The V gene's germline CDR1 is SGHNT and CDR2 YENEEA. The CDR3 sequence: CASSPGANRETQYF. As DNA, the CDR3 is TGTGCCAGCAGCCCCGGTGCCAACCGGGAGACCCAGTACTTC. The entire variable domain, with the rest obtained from reference TRBV11-3 and TRBJ2-5, is as follows: EAGVVQSPRYKIIEKKQPVAFWCNPISGHNTLYWYLQNLGQGPELLIRYENEEAVDDSQLPKDRFSAERLKGVDSTLKIQPAELGDSAVYLCASSPGANRETQYFGPGTRLLVL.

This clone was counted only a few times. For the CDR3, the DNA is TGCGCCAGCAGCCAAGCGGCGGCAGGGGAAAATCAGCCCCAGCATTTT. Translated: CASSQAAAGENQPQHF. V gene TRBV4-1 combines with J gene TRBJ1-5; possible D gene TRBD1, 6 bases. V gave up 1 base and J gave up 4 bases, with 14 bases separating them. CDR3 size: 16 residues. Germline V gene lookup returns CDR1 MGHRA and CDR2 YSYEKL.

This clone occurred a few times. The chain recombines TRBV27 with TRBJ1-5; D is perhaps TRBD1 (5 bases). Germline-derived CDR1 and CDR2 are MNHEY and SMNVEV (reference sequence). V was pared by 9 bases and J by 5 bases, with 8 bases between. The CDR3 is 11 residues long. The CDR3: CARGGDQPQHF. The CDR3 nucleotides are TGTGCCAGGGGGGGGGATCAGCCCCAGCATTTT.